This TCR beta chain was obtained from a study of TIL therapy for anti-PD-1-resistant metastatic lung cancer. Time point reported: pre-treatment sample, taken before nivolumab and TIL therapy. The immunoSEQ assay was v3. Using immunoSEQ multiplex PCR, the repertoire was profiled, and TCRdb retains in-frame clones only, with some absent. The sample yields more than 45,000 clones, around nine tenths seen once. The sequencing used blood, collected at baseline. This clonotype originated in a person aged 25 to 80 with non-small cell lung cancer.

The DNA for the CDR3 is TGTGCCAGCAGTGAGGGATTCGGGTTTTCAACCGGGGAGCTGTTTTTT. Its protein is CASSEGFGFSTGELFF. The V gene is TRBV6-1, the J gene TRBJ2-2; D unresolved. V lost 3 bases, J lost 5 bases, and 16 bases lay in between. Germline-derived CDR1 and CDR2 are MNHNS and SASEGT. The CDR3 covers 16 residues.